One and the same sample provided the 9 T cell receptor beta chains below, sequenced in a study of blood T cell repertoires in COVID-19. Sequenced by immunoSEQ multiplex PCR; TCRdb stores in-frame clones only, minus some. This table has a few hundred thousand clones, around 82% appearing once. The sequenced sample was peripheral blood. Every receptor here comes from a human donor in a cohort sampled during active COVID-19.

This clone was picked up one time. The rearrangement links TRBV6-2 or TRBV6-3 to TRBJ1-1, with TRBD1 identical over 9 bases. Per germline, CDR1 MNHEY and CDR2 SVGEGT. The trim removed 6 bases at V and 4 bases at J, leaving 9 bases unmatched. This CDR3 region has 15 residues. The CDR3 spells CASSPGDRVTTEAFF. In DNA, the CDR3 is TGTGCCAGCAGCCCCGGGGACAGGGTCACCACTGAAGCTTTCTTT.

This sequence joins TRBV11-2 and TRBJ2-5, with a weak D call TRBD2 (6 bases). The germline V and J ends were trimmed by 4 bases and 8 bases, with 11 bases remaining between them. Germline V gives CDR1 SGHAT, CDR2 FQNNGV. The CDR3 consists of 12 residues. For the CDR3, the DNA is TGTGCCAGCAGCTATTCCGGGACTACCCAGTACTTC. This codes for CASSYSGTTQYF. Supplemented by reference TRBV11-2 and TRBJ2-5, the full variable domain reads EAGVAQSPRYKIIEKRQSVAFWCNPISGHATLYWYQQILGQGPKLLIQFQNNGVVDDSQLPKDRFSAERLKGVDSTLKIQPAKLEDSAVYLCASSYSGTTQYFGPGTRLLVL.

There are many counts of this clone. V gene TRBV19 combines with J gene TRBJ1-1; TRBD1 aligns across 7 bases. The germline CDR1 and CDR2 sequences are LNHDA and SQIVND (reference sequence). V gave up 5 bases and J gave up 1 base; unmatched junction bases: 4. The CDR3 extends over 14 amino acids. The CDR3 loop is CASSRGQWNTEAFF. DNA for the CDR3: TGTGCCAGTAGTCGGGGACAGTGGAACACTGAAGCTTTCTTT.

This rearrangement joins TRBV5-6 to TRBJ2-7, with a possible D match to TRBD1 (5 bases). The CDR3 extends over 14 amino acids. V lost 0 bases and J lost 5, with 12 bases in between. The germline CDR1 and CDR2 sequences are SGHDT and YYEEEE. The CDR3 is CASSLVGATHEQYF. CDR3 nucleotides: TGTGCCAGCAGCTTGGTTGGGGCCACCCACGAGCAGTACTTC.

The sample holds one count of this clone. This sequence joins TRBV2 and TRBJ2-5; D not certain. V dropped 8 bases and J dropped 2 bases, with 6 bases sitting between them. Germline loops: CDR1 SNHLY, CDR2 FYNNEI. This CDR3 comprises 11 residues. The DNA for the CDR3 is TGTGCCAGCGCGTTTCAAGAGACCCAGTACTTC. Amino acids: CASAFQETQYF.

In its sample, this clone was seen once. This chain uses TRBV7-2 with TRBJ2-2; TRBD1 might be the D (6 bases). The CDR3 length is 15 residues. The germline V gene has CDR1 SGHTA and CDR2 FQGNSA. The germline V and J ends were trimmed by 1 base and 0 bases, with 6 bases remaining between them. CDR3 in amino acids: CASSLGQANTGELFF. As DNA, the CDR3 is TGTGCCAGCAGCTTAGGACAGGCGAACACCGGGGAGCTGTTTTTT.

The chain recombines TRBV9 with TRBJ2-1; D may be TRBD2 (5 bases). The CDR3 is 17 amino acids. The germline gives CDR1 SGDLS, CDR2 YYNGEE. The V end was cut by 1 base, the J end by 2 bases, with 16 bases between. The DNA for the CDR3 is TGTGCCAGCAGCGTATTAGGAGGTTCGGCGACCTACAATGAGCAGTTCTTC. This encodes CASSVLGGSATYNEQFF.

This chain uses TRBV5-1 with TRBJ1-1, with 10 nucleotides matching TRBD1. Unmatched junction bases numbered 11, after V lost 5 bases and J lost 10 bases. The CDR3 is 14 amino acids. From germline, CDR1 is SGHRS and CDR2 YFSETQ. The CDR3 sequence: CASRPGTGADRAFF. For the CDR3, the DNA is TGCGCCAGCAGGCCCGGGACAGGGGCTGATCGAGCTTTCTTT.

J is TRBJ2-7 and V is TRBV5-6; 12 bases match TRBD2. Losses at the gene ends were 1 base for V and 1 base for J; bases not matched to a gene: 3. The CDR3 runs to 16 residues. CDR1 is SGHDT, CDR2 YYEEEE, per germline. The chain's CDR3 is CASSLLLAGGSYEQYF. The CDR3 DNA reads TGTGCCAGCAGCTTGTTACTAGCGGGAGGATCCTACGAGCAGTACTTC. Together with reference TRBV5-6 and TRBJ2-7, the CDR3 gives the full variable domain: DAGVTQSPTHLIKTRGQQVTLRCSPKSGHDTVSWYQQALGQGPQFIFQYYEEEERQRGNFPDRFSGHQFPNYSSELNVNALLLGDSALYLCASSLLLAGGSYEQYFGPGTRLTVT.